Below, 19 T cell receptor beta chains from the same sample are listed, as sequenced in a study of beta chain features in type 1 diabetes. TCRB transcripts that were expressed got sequenced, as all of the isolated RNA had been reverse transcribed. Repertoires were generated with immunoSEQ multiplex PCR, while TCRdb's copy carries only in-frame clones and drops some. The sample has fewer than 250,000 clones, roughly 14% seen once. Sequencing was carried out using naive CD4+ T cells from blood. These receptors came from a woman between 35 and 50 years old in good health.

In its sample, this clone was seen a few times. J is TRBJ2-5 and V is TRBV27; D is unresolved. Germline lookup yields CDR1 MNHEY and CDR2 SMNVEV (reference sequence). V dropped 10 bases and J dropped 5 bases, with 17 bases sitting between them. The CDR3 totals 13 residues. The CDR3 loop reads CATAPGFVETQYF. The CDR3 DNA is TGTGCCACCGCACCAGGATTCGTTGAGACCCAGTACTTC.

Here the CDR3 DNA reads TGCGCCAGCAGCCAAGAGGCACAGGGAACCTACGAGCAGTACTTC. Protein sequence: CASSQEAQGTYEQYF. The J gene is TRBJ2-7, the V gene TRBV4-3; a possible D gene is TRBD1 (6 bases). The CDR3 spans 15 residues. CDR1 is LGHNA, CDR2 YSLEER, per germline. V lost 0 bases and J 2 bases, leaving 11 bases between the germline ends.

This clone was found a few times. This chain links TRBV4-1 with TRBJ2-3, with 12 bases identical to TRBD2. The CDR3 contains 14 residues. The germline V gene encodes CDR1 MGHRA and CDR2 YSYEKL. V trimming: 6 bases; J trimming: 6 bases; junction bases outside the gene matches: 4. The CDR3 nucleotides read TGCGCCAGCAGACGACTAGCGGGGGTCGATACGCAGTATTTT. It yields the protein CASRRLAGVDTQYF.

This clone occurred a few times. The J gene is TRBJ1-1, the V gene TRBV6-1; 10 bases line up with TRBD1. This CDR3 contains 14 residues. Germline V CDR1 and CDR2: MNHNS, SASEGT. After removal of 2 bases from V and 7 bases from J, the junction contained 4 bases not matched to a gene. CDR3 residues: CASSELWTGGEAFF. Written as DNA, the CDR3 is TGTGCCAGCAGTGAATTGTGGACAGGGGGTGAAGCTTTCTTT.

The chain has TRBV7-9 and TRBJ1-1; D gene unclear. Germline V gene lookup returns CDR1 SEHNR and CDR2 FQNEAQ (reference sequence). With 2 bases removed from V and 3 bases from J, the gap between germline ends came to 4 bases. CDR3 length: 12 residues. The CDR3 is CASSLQYTEAFF. The CDR3 DNA follows: TGTGCCAGCAGCTTACAATACACTGAAGCTTTCTTT.

This clone was counted at least ten times. This sequence joins TRBV4-3 and TRBJ2-7, with D tentatively TRBD2 (6 bases). Germline V gene data show CDR1 as LGHNA and CDR2 as YSLEER. The CDR3 runs 13 residues. The germline V and J ends were trimmed by 0 bases and 4 bases, with 7 bases remaining between them. CDR3 nucleotides: TGCGCCAGCAGCCAAGAGGGGAGGTACGAGCAGTACTTC. Amino acid sequence: CASSQEGRYEQYF.

This chain joins TRBV2 and TRBJ2-3; 7 nucleotides agree with TRBD2. CDR1 SNHLY and CDR2 FYNNEI come from the germline V gene. V was pared by 5 bases and J by 6 bases, with 5 bases of the junction left unmatched. The CDR3 covers 13 residues. Here the CDR3 DNA reads TGTGCCAGCAGTTCCGGGGGGAGGGATACGCAGTATTTT. It translates to CASSSGGRDTQYF.

The sample holds many counts of this clone. The chain carries TRBV10-3 and TRBJ2-5; 9 bases are shared with TRBD2. The CDR3 has 14 amino acids. In germline, CDR1 is ENHRY, CDR2 SYGVKD. V gave up 8 bases and J gave up 2 bases; unmatched junction bases: 6. The CDR3 DNA sequence: TGTGCCATCGGCGGGACTAGCTATCAAGAGACCCAGTACTTC. Amino acid sequence: CAIGGTSYQETQYF.

This chain uses TRBV9 with TRBJ2-7; 10 bases agree with TRBD1. The CDR3 contains 16 residues. Per the germline V gene, CDR1 is SGDLS and CDR2 is YYNGEE. The junction had 10 bases not matched to a gene; V was cut back by 2 bases and J by 5 bases. The CDR3 loop is CASSVREGQGFDEQYF. The DNA for the CDR3 is TGTGCCAGCAGCGTCCGTGAGGGACAGGGGTTCGACGAGCAGTACTTC.

The rearrangement links TRBV5-1 to TRBJ1-2; 10 bases map to TRBD1. From germline, CDR1 is SGHRS and CDR2 YFSETQ. The V segment lost 4 bases and the J segment 8 bases; nucleotides outside the gene matches: 11. There are 15 residues in the CDR3. CDR3 sequence reads: CASSQTTGGAGGYTF. In nucleotides, the CDR3 is TGCGCCAGCAGCCAGACGACAGGGGGCGCGGGCGGCTACACCTTC. Drawing the rest from reference TRBV5-1 and TRBJ1-2, the complete variable domain is KAGVTQTPRYLIKTRGQQVTLSCSPISGHRSVSWYQQTPGQGLQFLFEYFSETQRNKGNFPGRFSGRQFSNSRSEMNVSTLELGDSALYLCASSQTTGGAGGYTFGSGTRLTVV.

This chain uses TRBV4-1 with TRBJ2-7, with a possible D match to TRBD2 (5 bases). The CDR3 runs to 16 residues. Germline assignment: CDR1 MGHRA and CDR2 YSYEKL. The V gene lost 0 bases and the J gene lost 4 bases, with 16 bases spanning the gap. The CDR3 protein is CASSQDSAPGLYEQYF. For the CDR3, the DNA is TGCGCCAGCAGCCAAGATAGCGCCCCGGGATTGTACGAGCAGTACTTC.

The genes are TRBV9 and TRBJ2-1; tentative D call: TRBD1 (6 bases). Germline loops: CDR1 SGDLS, CDR2 YYNGEE. Trimming cost V 9 bases and J 5 bases, with 18 bases left between them. The CDR3 covers 14 residues. The chain's CDR3 is CATTRGRDNNEQFF. The CDR3 DNA reads as TGTGCCACCACTCGGGGCAGGGACAACAATGAGCAGTTCTTC. The variable domain in full, completed from reference TRBV9 and TRBJ2-1, reads DSGVTQTPKHLITATGQRVTLRCSPRSGDLSVYWYQQSLDQGLQFLIQYYNGEERAKGNILERFSAQQFPDLHSELNLSSLELGDSALYFCATTRGRDNNEQFFGPGTRLTVL.

This clone showed up just a few times. The chain carries TRBV29-1 and TRBJ1-4; TRBD1 is a possible D gene (5 bases). In germline, CDR1 is SQVTM, CDR2 ANQGSEA. Trimming removed 4 bases at V and 8 bases at J, with 8 bases between. This CDR3 has 11 amino acids. For the CDR3, the DNA is TGCAGCGTTGTGCAGGGAGAAAAACTGTTTTTT. It yields the protein CSVVQGEKLFF.

This clone was seen a handful of times. V usage is TRBV6-5 and J usage is TRBJ2-2; 9 nucleotides line up with TRBD1. V gave up 6 bases and J gave up 3 bases; unmatched junction bases: 5. The CDR3 loop spans 15 amino acids. CDR1 and CDR2 from the germline V gene are MNHEY and SVGAGI. CDR3 bases: TGTGCCAGCAGGCCCACAGGGGGCTACACCGGGGAGCTGTTTTTT. This codes for CASRPTGGYTGELFF.

This chain links TRBV6-6 with TRBJ2-7, with a possible D match to TRBD1 (7 bases). CDR3 length: 15 amino acids. The germline V gene encodes CDR1 MNHNY and CDR2 SVGAGI (reference sequence). With 9 bases removed from V and 3 bases from J, the gap between germline ends came to 21 bases. The CDR3 DNA reads TGTGCCAGTCATCCCCTAGCAGGGGGACTCTACGAGCAGTACTTC. Amino acids: CASHPLAGGLYEQYF.

A few counts support this clone. The chain is built from TRBV5-1 and TRBJ1-6; the D gene is possibly TRBD1 (5 bases). Trimming shortened V by 0 bases and J by 9 bases, and 16 bases separated the two germline ends. CDR3 size: 16 residues. From germline, CDR1 is SGHRS and CDR2 YFSETQ. DNA of the CDR3: TGCGCCAGCAGCTTGGACGGAGACAGTATAGGTTCACCCCTCCACTTT. This encodes CASSLDGDSIGSPLHF. The full variable domain, its missing parts supplied by reference TRBV5-1 and TRBJ1-6, is KAGVTQTPRYLIKTRGQQVTLSCSPISGHRSVSWYQQTPGQGLQFLFEYFSETQRNKGNFPGRFSGRQFSNSRSEMNVSTLELGDSALYLCASSLDGDSIGSPLHFGNGTRLTVT.

The chain recombines TRBV21-1 with TRBJ1-2; TRBD1, as called in the table, went unchecked against the DNA. TRBV21-1 is shown as a pseudogene. This CDR3 has 17 residues. This CDR3 is CASSKQAGASNNYGYTF. CDR3 DNA: TGTGCCAGCAGCAAACAGGCAGGGGCCTCAAATAACTATGGCTACACCTTC.

This clone has a handful of counts. The chain recombines TRBV28 with TRBJ1-5; TRBD1 aligns across 9 bases. Looked up from germline, CDR1 is MDHEN and CDR2 is SYDVKM. V lost 3 bases to trimming and J lost 5 bases; unmatched junction nucleotides: 5. This CDR3 region has 15 residues. In nucleotides, the CDR3 is TGTGCCAGCAGTTTGCAGACAGGGGGATATCAGCCCCAGCATTTT. Translated: CASSLQTGGYQPQHF.

This clone was counted only a few times. The rearrangement links TRBV27 to TRBJ2-1, with TRBD1 identical over 8 bases. Looked up from germline, CDR1 is MNHEY and CDR2 is SMNVEV (reference sequence). V shed 4 bases, J shed 2 bases, and the junction held 7 bases outside the gene matches. This CDR3 is 16 amino acids long. The CDR3 DNA reads TGTGCCAGCAGTTCCTGGACAGGGATAACCTACAATGAGCAGTTCTTC. It yields the protein CASSSWTGITYNEQFF.